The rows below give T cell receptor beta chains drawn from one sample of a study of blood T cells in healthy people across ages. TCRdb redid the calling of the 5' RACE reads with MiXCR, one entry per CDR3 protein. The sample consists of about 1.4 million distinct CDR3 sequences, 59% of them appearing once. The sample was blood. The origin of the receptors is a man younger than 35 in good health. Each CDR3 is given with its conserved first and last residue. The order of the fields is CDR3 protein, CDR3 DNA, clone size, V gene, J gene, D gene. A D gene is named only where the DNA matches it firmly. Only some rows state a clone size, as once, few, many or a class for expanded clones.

CDR3: CASSYSSARGTTDTQYF
DNA: TGTGCCAGCAGTTACTCGTCAGCTCGGGGGACAACAGATACGCAGTATTTT
size: few
V: TRBV6-2/TRBV6-3
J: TRBJ2-3
D: NA

CDR3: CASQGETQYF
DNA: TGTGCCAGCCAGGGCGAGACCCAGTACTTC
size: few
V: TRBV6-6
J: TRBJ2-5
D: NA

CDR3: CASSSTLGVGYTF
DNA: TGTGCCAGCAGCTCCACGTTGGGCGTTGGCTACACCTTC
size: few
V: TRBV7-9
J: TRBJ1-2
D: NA

CDR3: CSVPLGSGGLETQYF
DNA: TGCAGCGTGCCCCTGGGCAGTGGGGGGTTAGAGACCCAGTACTTC
size: few
V: TRBV29-1
J: TRBJ2-5
D: NA

CDR3: CSARAPGDYNEQFF
DNA: TGCAGTGCTAGAGCGCCCGGAGACTACAATGAGCAGTTCTTC
size: many
V: TRBV20-1
J: TRBJ2-1
D: NA

CDR3: CSVEAMTGYTF
DNA: TGCAGCGTTGAAGCCATGACCGGCTACACCTTC
size: few
V: TRBV29-1
J: TRBJ1-2
D: NA

CDR3: CASSLGLGRTQYF
DNA: TGTGCCAGCAGTTTAGGCCTAGGGCGTACGCAGTATTTT
size: NA
V: TRBV12-3/TRBV12-4
J: TRBJ2-3
D: NA

CDR3: CASSPRGQSNYGYTF
DNA: TGTGCCAGTAGCCCTCGGGGACAGTCTAACTATGGCTACACCTTC
size: NA
V: TRBV19
J: TRBJ1-2
D: TRBD1

CDR3: CASSDRTGQETQYF
DNA: TGTGCCAGCAGCGACCGGACAGGCCAAGAGACCCAGTACTTC
size: NA
V: TRBV9
J: TRBJ2-5
D: TRBD1

CDR3: CASSVRDRSYEQYF
DNA: TGTGCCAGCAGCGTCCGGGACAGATCCTACGAGCAGTACTTC
size: NA
V: TRBV5-5
J: TRBJ2-7
D: TRBD1

CDR3: CASSLVIGGLTEAFF
DNA: TGTGCCAGCAGTCTCGTAATAGGGGGTCTCACTGAAGCTTTCTTT
size: NA
V: TRBV6-6
J: TRBJ1-1
D: NA

CDR3: CSAPRANYEQYF
DNA: TGCAGTGCTCCTAGGGCCAACTACGAGCAGTACTTC
size: NA
V: TRBV20-1
J: TRBJ2-7
D: NA

CDR3: CASAFQGGDTEAFF
DNA: TGTGCAAGCGCTTTCCAAGGGGGGGACACTGAAGCTTTCTTT
size: NA
V: TRBV12-3/TRBV12-4
J: TRBJ1-1
D: NA

CDR3: CCVDRGRRNEQFF
DNA: TGCTGCGTTGACCGAGGGAGGAGGAATGAGCAGTTCTTC
size: NA
V: TRBV29-1
J: TRBJ2-1
D: NA

CDR3: CASSGEGNNEQFF
DNA: TGCGCCAGCAGCGGCGAAGGTAACAATGAGCAGTTCTTC
size: NA
V: TRBV5-1
J: TRBJ2-1
D: NA

CDR3: CASSHPTGQGLVSSGNTIYF
DNA: TGTGCCAGCAGCCACCCCACGGGACAGGGTCTCGTCAGCTCTGGAAACACCATATATTTT
size: NA
V: TRBV7-9
J: TRBJ1-3
D: TRBD1

CDR3: CSARTSGSSVDEQYF
DNA: TGCAGTGCCAGGACTAGCGGGAGTAGCGTAGACGAGCAGTACTTC
size: NA
V: TRBV20-1
J: TRBJ2-7
D: TRBD2

CDR3: CSARFGGSYNEQFF
DNA: TGCAGTGCTAGGTTCGGGGGCTCCTACAATGAGCAGTTCTTC
size: once
V: TRBV20-1
J: TRBJ2-1
D: NA

CDR3: CSVEDTGQGGEQYF
DNA: TGCAGCGTTGAAGATACAGGACAGGGTGGTGAGCAGTACTTC
size: NA
V: TRBV29-1
J: TRBJ2-5
D: TRBD1

CDR3: CASIPTLPGLAVMDTQYF
DNA: TGTGCCAGCATCCCCACCCTTCCGGGACTAGCGGTAATGGATACGCAGTATTTT
size: NA
V: TRBV12-3/TRBV12-4
J: TRBJ2-3
D: TRBD2

CDR3: CATQGQEDAYEQYF
DNA: TGTGCCACCCAGGGACAGGAGGATGCCTACGAGCAGTACTTC
size: NA
V: TRBV10-3
J: TRBJ2-7
D: TRBD1

CDR3: CAISGHNKTSGSYEQYF
DNA: TGTGCCATCAGTGGACATAATAAGACTAGCGGGAGTTACGAGCAGTACTTC
size: NA
V: TRBV10-3
J: TRBJ2-7
D: TRBD2

CDR3: CASSPWRAYGYTF
DNA: TGTGCCAGCAGCCCCTGGAGGGCCTATGGCTACACCTTC
size: NA
V: TRBV13
J: TRBJ1-2
D: NA

CDR3: CATHGWGADTEAFF
DNA: TGTGCCACCCATGGATGGGGGGCGGACACTGAAGCTTTCTTT
size: NA
V: TRBV15
J: TRBJ1-1
D: NA